The source of this T cell receptor beta chain is a study of T cells in Graves' hyperthyroidism and ophthalmopathy. Study-level findings and limits: Most thyroid clonotypes expanded above 0.001 were also detected in blood.

There were TCR beta CDR3 regions amplified from RNA transcripts. First-round RT-PCR of the TCR CDR3 relied on the HTBI primer set. TCRdb independently ran MiXCR on the multiplex PCR reads; one entry per CDR3 protein. The table records over 300,000 distinct CDR3 sequences, roughly 13% of them present only once. Uncontrolled infections, other autoimmune diseases, pregnancy or lactation led to exclusion of patients. Germline V gene data show CDR1 as MNHNS and CDR2 as SASEGT. There are 13 residues in the CDR3. V lost 6 bases to trimming and J lost 2 bases; unmatched junction nucleotides: 2. There are many counts of this clonotype. The antigen is undetermined.

The origin of this receptor is an older woman with Graves' hyperthyroidism. Sample: blood. V gene TRBV6-1 combines with J gene TRBJ2-3; the match to TRBD2 covers 7 bases. The CDR3 DNA follows: TGTGCCAGCAGAGGGACTACCACAGATACGCAGTATTTT. It translates to CASRGTTTDTQYF.